This TCR beta chain was identified in a study of Ad26.COV2.S vaccination and SARS-CoV-2 variants. Method: immunoSEQ multiplex PCR; TCRdb's copy keeps in-frame clones and lacks some. The profile shows about 480,000 clones, roughly 89% of them singletons. Treatment described: some 20 received Ad26.COV2.S at low or high dose, single or two shots; 5 received placebo; per-sample allocation not given. Each sample was drawn 63 days after the first injection (of vaccine or placebo). This CDR3 contains 11 residues. Germline-derived CDR1 and CDR2 are GTSNPN and SVGIG (reference sequence). V was trimmed by 4 bases and J by 12 bases, leaving 13 bases between them.

Sequencing used peripheral blood, obtained in a trial of Ad26.COV2.S vaccine versus placebo. The source is a person aged 18-60 years who received the Ad26.COV2.S COVID-19 vaccine or a placebo. V usage is TRBV30 and J usage is TRBJ2-1; possibly TRBD2 for D (5 bases). The CDR3 sequence: CAWTALAGQFF. CDR3 DNA: TGTGCCTGGACTGCGCTAGCAGGGCAGTTCTTC.